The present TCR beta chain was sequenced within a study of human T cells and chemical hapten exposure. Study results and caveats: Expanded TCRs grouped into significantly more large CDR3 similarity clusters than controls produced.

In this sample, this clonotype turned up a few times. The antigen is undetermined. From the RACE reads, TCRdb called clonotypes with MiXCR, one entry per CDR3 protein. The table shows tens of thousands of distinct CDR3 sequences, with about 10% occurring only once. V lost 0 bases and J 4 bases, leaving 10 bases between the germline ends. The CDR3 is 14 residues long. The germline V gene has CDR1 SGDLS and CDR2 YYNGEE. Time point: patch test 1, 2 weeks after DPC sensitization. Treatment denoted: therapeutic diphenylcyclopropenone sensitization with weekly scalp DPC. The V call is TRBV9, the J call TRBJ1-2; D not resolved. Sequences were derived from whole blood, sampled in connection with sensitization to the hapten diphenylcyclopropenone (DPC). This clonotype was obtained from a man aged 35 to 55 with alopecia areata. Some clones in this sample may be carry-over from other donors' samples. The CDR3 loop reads CASSVAGVGYGYTF. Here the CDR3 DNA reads TGTGCCAGCAGCGTAGCTGGGGTAGGCTATGGCTACACCTTC.